This T cell receptor beta chain was observed in a study of T cells in Graves' hyperthyroidism and ophthalmopathy. Study-wide points: Appearing also in blood were most of the thyroid clonotypes expanded above 0.001.

TCR beta CDR3 regions were amplified from RNA. First-round RT-PCR targeting the TCR CDR3 was performed with the HTBI primer set. Using its own MiXCR run on the multiplex PCR reads, TCRdb lists one record per CDR3 protein. Of around 660,000 distinct CDR3 sequences detected, 40% to 55% appear once; the ten largest clones hold less than 9%. Each diagnosis drew on symptoms, thyroxine, TRAb, thyroid ultrasound and orbital computed tomography findings. Trimming removed 5 bases from V and 0 bases from J; junction bases left unmatched: 6. Germline CDR1 is LNHDA and CDR2 is SQIVND (reference sequence). The CDR3 is 15 residues long. Of note for this clonotype: What it binds is unknown. No conserved phenylalanine or tryptophan is present at the end of the CDR3, so a read error is the likely explanation.

The chain links TRBV19 to TRBJ1-1, with 7 bases fitting TRBD1. The sequenced material came from peripheral blood or thyroid tissue (not recorded which). The clonotype originates from an adult man with Graves' disease, either hyperthyroidism or ophthalmopathy (not recorded which). CDR3: CASSRDSQMNTEAFS. CDR3 DNA: TGTGCCAGTAGTCGGGACAGTCAAATGAACACTGAAGCTTTCTCT.